The present T cell receptor (beta chain) was sequenced within a study of identical twins. MiXCR, applied by TCRdb to the 5' RACE reads, yields one record per CDR3 protein. This sample has 500,000 or so distinct CDR3 sequences; around 20% occur once, and the top ten carry about 0.91%. This clonotype came up many times. These data were also filed under a second study, of T cells expressing NK-cell markers. That work contributes: Seropositivity for HCMV was found in most of the eight sequenced donors, with one seronegative.

The material sequenced was CD4+ T cells sorted from blood. The receptor comes from a woman aged 18 to 35 in good health.

CDR3 DNA sequence: TGTGCCAGCAGTTGGCGACACCTGGGGCTAGCGGGAGACAATGAGCAGTTCTTC. Amino acids: CASSWRHLGLAGDNEQFF. The chain has TRBV12-3 or TRBV12-4 and TRBJ2-1; 10 nucleotides line up with TRBD2. J lost 5 bases, V lost 4 bases, and 14 bases had no gene match. The CDR3 covers 18 residues.